The rows below give T cell receptor beta chains drawn from one sample of a study of blood T cell repertoires in COVID-19. Data came from immunoSEQ multiplex PCR; TCRdb stores just in-frame clones and leaves some out. The sample contains 150,000 to 200,000 clones, approximately 91% of which appear only once. The sample comprised peripheral blood. The receptor set was obtained from a man aged 40-50 years with acute or convalescent COVID-19. The CDR3 runs from the conserved cysteine through the conserved F or W. The D gene is left open where the match is weak. Some rows have no size entry. The others give once, few or many, or a class for an expanded clone.

d_gene | j_gene | abundance | v_gene | CDR3aa | CDR3nt
NA | TRBJ2-7 | NA | TRBV15 | CATSRDRLFYEQYF | TGTGCCACCAGCAGAGATAGACTTTTCTACGAGCAGTACTTC
NA | TRBJ2-2 | NA | TRBV18 | CASSPRRQNTGELFF | TGTGCCAGCTCACCTAGGAGGCAGAACACCGGGGAGCTGTTTTTT
TRBD1 | TRBJ1-2 | once | TRBV6-4 | CASSPGQGNYGYTF | TGTGCCAGCAGTCCGGGACAGGGTAACTATGGCTACACCTTC
NA | TRBJ2-3 | NA | TRBV5-1 | CASSIKDTQYF | TGCGCCAGCAGTATTAAAGATACGCAGTATTTT
TRBD2 | TRBJ2-1 | NA | TRBV4-3 | CASSQEAGSSYNEQFF | TGCGCCAGCAGCCAAGAAGCGGGGAGCTCCTACAATGAGCAGTTCTTC
TRBD1 | TRBJ1-5 | NA | TRBV28 | CASISPGQGAQQPQHF | TGTGCCAGCATCTCGCCGGGACAGGGGGCACAACAGCCCCAGCATTTT
TRBD2 | TRBJ2-7 | NA | TRBV4-2 | CASSQVGGGPYEQYF | TGTGCCAGCAGCCAAGTGGGGGGAGGGCCCTACGAGCAGTACTTC
NA | TRBJ2-7 | NA | TRBV4-1 | CASSQVLIRFDEQYF | TGCGCCAGCAGCCAAGTTCTAATCAGGTTCGACGAGCAGTACTTC
NA | TRBJ2-1 | NA | TRBV29-1 | CSVEGLVKSSYNEQFF | TGCAGCGTTGAGGGACTGGTTAAAAGCTCCTACAATGAGCAGTTCTTC
NA | TRBJ2-3 | NA | TRBV29-1 | CSVGQLHSTDTQYF | TGCAGCGTTGGACAGTTACACAGCACAGATACGCAGTATTTT
NA | TRBJ1-5 | NA | TRBV7-6 | CASPKQGMSNQPQHF | TGTGCCAGCCCGAAACAGGGAATGAGCAATCAGCCCCAGCATTTT
NA | TRBJ2-1 | NA | TRBV28 | CASSGGGVDEQFF | TGTGCCAGCTCTGGCGGGGGCGTGGATGAGCAGTTCTTC
TRBD2 | TRBJ2-7 | NA | TRBV27 | CASSLSRGGAYEQYF | TGTGCCAGCAGTTTGTCACGTGGGGGGGCCTACGAGCAGTACTTC
NA | TRBJ2-3 | NA | TRBV14 | CASSTGGASTDTQYF | TGTGCCAGCAGTACGGGGGGCGCTAGCACAGATACGCAGTATTTT
TRBD1 | TRBJ2-7 | NA | TRBV7-2 | CASSPTTGDAGHEQYF | TGTGCCAGCAGCCCGACGACAGGGGACGCGGGCCACGAGCAGTACTTC
NA | TRBJ2-2 | once | TRBV19 | CASMGQNTGELFF | TGTGCCAGTATGGGACAGAACACCGGGGAGCTGTTTTTT
NA | TRBJ1-1 | NA | TRBV3-1/TRBV3-2 | CASSQVRANTEAFF | TGTGCCAGCAGCCAAGTGCGAGCGAACACTGAAGCTTTCTTT
NA | TRBJ2-5 | NA | TRBV7-8 | CASSKVVRQSPIFYQETQYF | TGTGCCAGCAGCAAAGTCGTGAGACAGAGCCCTATATTCTACCAAGAGACCCAGTACTTC
TRBD2 | TRBJ2-3 | NA | TRBV7-3 | CASSRTTGTRPDTQYF | TGTGCCAGCAGCCGCACTACCGGGACTAGGCCAGATACGCAGTATTTT
NA | TRBJ1-1 | NA | TRBV19 | CASSREWSDNTEAFF | TGTGCCAGTAGCCGGGAGTGGTCGGATAACACTGAAGCTTTCTTT
NA | TRBJ1-2 | many | TRBV11-2 | CASSFQGSNYGYTF | TGTGCCAGCAGCTTCCAGGGTTCTAACTATGGCTACACCTTC
NA | TRBJ1-3 | NA | TRBV5-1 | CASSRLLGSSGNTIYF | TGCGCCAGCAGCAGACTATTGGGTAGCTCTGGAAACACCATATATTTT
TRBD1 | TRBJ2-2 | NA | TRBV19 | CASTAIATGVNTGELFF | TGTGCCAGTACGGCGATCGCGACAGGGGTGAACACCGGGGAGCTGTTTTTT
NA | TRBJ1-4 | NA | TRBV19 | CASRSGATNEKLFF | TGTGCCAGTCGATCGGGAGCAACTAATGAAAAACTGTTTTTT
TRBD1 | TRBJ2-7 | NA | TRBV28 | CASTLGGQGREQYF | TGTGCCAGCACCCTAGGAGGACAGGGGCGCGAGCAGTACTTC
TRBD1 | TRBJ2-6 | NA | TRBV6-1 | CASSGRRQGLSSGANVLTF | TGTGCCAGCAGTGGACGTCGACAGGGTCTGAGCTCTGGGGCCAACGTCCTGACTTTC
TRBD2 | TRBJ2-3 | NA | TRBV4-3 | CASSQGAKRGEGDTQYF | TGCGCCAGCAGCCAAGGGGCCAAGCGGGGGGAGGGAGATACGCAGTATTTT
NA | TRBJ2-5 | NA | TRBV4-1 | CASRRTQATIQETQYF | TGCGCCAGCAGACGAACACAGGCCACCATCCAAGAGACCCAGTACTTC
NA | TRBJ2-7 | NA | TRBV10-3 | CAIRRDTYEQYF | TGTGCCATCAGGAGGGACACCTACGAGCAGTACTTC
TRBD1 | TRBJ2-7 | NA | TRBV7-9 | CASSVQGGEQYF | TGTGCCAGCAGCGTACAGGGGGGAGAGCAGTACTTC
NA | TRBJ1-5 | NA | TRBV2 | CASSEALTGLYQPQHF | TGTGCCAGCAGTGAAGCCCTAACAGGGCTATATCAGCCCCAGCATTTT
NA | TRBJ1-2 | once | TRBV13 | CASSWGGANYGYTF | TGTGCCAGCAGCTGGGGGGGTGCTAACTATGGCTACACCTTC
NA | TRBJ1-1 | NA | TRBV6-5 | CASSSTAKNTEAFF | TGTGCCAGCAGTTCGACAGCTAAGAACACTGAAGCTTTCTTT
TRBD2 | TRBJ2-1 | NA | TRBV10-3 | CAISESQPSGGNNEQFF | TGTGCCATCAGTGAGTCGCAGCCTAGCGGGGGGAATAATGAGCAGTTCTTC
NA | TRBJ2-1 | NA | TRBV5-1 | CASSPSTLAVENEQFF | TGCGCCAGCAGCCCCTCGACCCTAGCAGTGGAGAATGAGCAGTTCTTC
TRBD2 | TRBJ2-2 | NA | TRBV7-9 | CASSLGRTSGGNTGELFF | TGTGCCAGCAGCTTAGGAAGGACTAGCGGGGGGAACACCGGGGAGCTGTTTTTT
TRBD2 | TRBJ2-2 | NA | TRBV5-4 | CASSLGLAGGLGELFF | TGTGCCAGCAGCTTGGGACTAGCGGGGGGGCTCGGGGAGCTGTTTTTT
NA | TRBJ1-2 | NA | TRBV10-2 | CASTGDYGYTF | TGCGCCAGCACAGGGGACTATGGCTACACCTTC
NA | TRBJ1-1 | NA | TRBV5-1 | CASSSSSVNTEAFF | TGCGCCAGCAGTTCGAGTTCCGTGAACACTGAAGCTTTCTTT
TRBD2 | TRBJ2-1 | NA | TRBV19 | CASSQLAGPGDEQFF | TGTGCCAGTAGTCAACTAGCGGGGCCCGGGGATGAGCAGTTCTTC
TRBD2 | TRBJ2-1 | NA | TRBV11-1 | CASSPSGGLSYNEQFF | TGTGCCAGCAGCCCTAGCGGGGGGCTTTCCTACAATGAGCAGTTCTTC
NA | TRBJ2-7 | NA | TRBV24-1 | CATSDQKHYEQYF | TGTGCCACCAGTGACCAAAAACACTACGAGCAGTACTTC
NA | TRBJ2-7 | NA | TRBV6-5 | CASSYNQGEVDEQYF | TGTGCCAGCAGTTACAACCAGGGGGAGGTGGACGAGCAGTACTTC
NA | TRBJ2-2 | NA | TRBV11-2 | CASSLLSAEGELFF | TGTGCCAGCAGCTTACTAAGCGCCGAGGGGGAGCTGTTTTTT
NA | TRBJ1-6 | NA | TRBV3-1/TRBV3-2 | CASSAYNSPLHF | TGTGCCAGCAGCGCGTATAATTCACCCCTCCACTTT
TRBD2 | TRBJ2-7 | once | TRBV6-1 | CASSEGLAGGGYEQYF | TGTGCCAGCAGTGAAGGACTAGCGGGGGGGGGCTACGAGCAGTACTTC
TRBD1 | TRBJ2-5 | NA | TRBV10-1 | CASIKDRGVQETQYF | TGCGCCAGCATCAAGGACAGGGGAGTACAAGAGACCCAGTACTTC
TRBD2 | TRBJ2-3 | NA | TRBV28 | CASSFLRGGTDTQYF | TGTGCCAGCAGTTTCTTGCGGGGGGGTACAGATACGCAGTATTTT
NA | TRBJ1-1 | NA | TRBV12-3/TRBV12-4 | CASSFQVNTEAFF | TGTGCCAGCAGTTTCCAGGTGAACACTGAAGCTTTCTTT
TRBD2 | TRBJ2-3 | once | TRBV3-1/TRBV3-2 | CASSQGLSGGVGTDTQYF | TGTGCCAGCAGCCAAGGGCTTAGCGGGGGGGTCGGCACAGATACGCAGTATTTT
NA | TRBJ2-5 | NA | TRBV5-4 | CASSLVTGQETQYF | TGTGCCAGCAGCTTGGTCACGGGACAAGAGACCCAGTACTTC
NA | TRBJ2-5 | NA | TRBV13 | CASSLEPGKGETQYF | TGTGCCAGCAGCTTAGAGCCAGGGAAGGGAGAGACCCAGTACTTC
NA | TRBJ2-1 | once | TRBV18 | CASSPPLNEQFF | TGTGCCAGCTCACCCCCCCTTAATGAGCAGTTCTTC
NA | TRBJ1-5 | NA | TRBV11-2 | CASSPAPEQPQHF | TGTGCCAGCAGCCCAGCGCCGGAGCAGCCCCAGCATTTT